The 7 T cell receptor beta chains listed next were all sequenced from one sample in a study of identical twins. TCRdb recomputed calls from the 5' RACE reads with MiXCR, one row per CDR3 protein. The repertoire holds 700,000 or so distinct CDR3 sequences, with about 9.4% as singletons. Separately, the same data were catalogued under a study of yellow fever vaccine responses in identical twins.

The sequenced sample was PBMCs. These receptors were collected from a woman aged 18 to 35 in good health.

This clonotype was recorded at least ten times. The chain combines TRBV28 with TRBJ1-1, with D perhaps TRBD1 (5 bases). CDR3 length equals 13 residues. CDR1 MDHEN and CDR2 SYDVKM come from the germline V gene. The V end was cut by 3 bases, the J end by 3 bases, with 8 bases between. The chain's CDR3 is CASSLKGYTEAFF. The CDR3, as DNA: TGTGCCAGCAGTTTGAAGGGGTACACTGAAGCTTTCTTT.

This clonotype was counted a few times. The gene calls are TRBV7-8 and TRBJ2-7; D may be TRBD2 (5 bases). The CDR3 consists of 16 residues. Germline assignment: CDR1 SGHVS and CDR2 FQNEAQ. Deletions cut 2 bases from V and 0 bases from J, with 14 bases between. CDR3 sequence reads: CASSLTREADSYEQYF. The CDR3 DNA sequence: TGTGCCAGCAGCTTAACAAGGGAAGCGGACTCCTACGAGCAGTACTTC.

The table lists this clonotype with many counts. This chain joins TRBV6-5 and TRBJ1-6, with 9 bases aligning to TRBD1. Germline CDR1 reads MNHEY; CDR2 reads SVGAGI. The V gene end was trimmed by 0 bases and the J gene end by 0 bases; junction bases not matched to a gene: 6. This CDR3 is built from 19 residues. The CDR3 coding sequence is TGTGCCAGCAGTTACTCTACAGGGGGCTCGAGCTCCTATAATTCACCCCTCCACTTT. Encoded protein: CASSYSTGGSSSYNSPLHF.

The chain carries TRBV30 and TRBJ2-1; 7 nucleotides align to TRBD1. With V trimmed by 5 bases and J by 5 bases, 6 bases remained unmatched. Germline V gene sequence: CDR1 GTSNPN, CDR2 SVGIG (reference sequence). CDR3 size: 13 residues. CDR3 sequence reads: CAWSRDRNNEQFF. As DNA, the CDR3 is TGTGCCTGGTCCCGGGACAGAAACAATGAGCAGTTCTTC.

This clonotype showed up just a few times. The chain is built from TRBV12-3 or TRBV12-4 and TRBJ1-5, with D uncertain. This CDR3 has 13 amino acids. Trimming removed 5 bases from V and 6 bases from J, with 11 bases in between. The CDR3 nucleotides read TGTGCCAGCAGTCCTCCGACTGGTCAGCCCCAGCATTTT. Protein product: CASSPPTGQPQHF.

This clonotype showed up just a few times. V usage is TRBV28 and J usage is TRBJ1-3; no reliable D call. The CDR3 covers 12 residues. Germline lookup yields CDR1 MDHEN and CDR2 SYDVKM. Between the trimmed V and J ends, which lost 10 bases and 4 bases, there was a span of 11 bases. As DNA, the CDR3 is TGTGCCACAGCGCGGTCCGGAAACACCATATATTTT. It encodes CATARSGNTIYF.

This clonotype appeared many times. The chain links TRBV5-1 to TRBJ2-5; 9 bases agree with TRBD2. The CDR3 loop spans 17 amino acids. The germline CDR1 and CDR2 sequences are SGHRS and YFSETQ. Losses at the gene ends were 0 bases for V and 1 base for J; bases not matched to a gene: 7. The CDR3 is CASSLGAGGLFQETQYF. CDR3 DNA sequence: TGCGCCAGCAGCTTGGGAGCGGGGGGCCTATTCCAAGAGACCCAGTACTTC.